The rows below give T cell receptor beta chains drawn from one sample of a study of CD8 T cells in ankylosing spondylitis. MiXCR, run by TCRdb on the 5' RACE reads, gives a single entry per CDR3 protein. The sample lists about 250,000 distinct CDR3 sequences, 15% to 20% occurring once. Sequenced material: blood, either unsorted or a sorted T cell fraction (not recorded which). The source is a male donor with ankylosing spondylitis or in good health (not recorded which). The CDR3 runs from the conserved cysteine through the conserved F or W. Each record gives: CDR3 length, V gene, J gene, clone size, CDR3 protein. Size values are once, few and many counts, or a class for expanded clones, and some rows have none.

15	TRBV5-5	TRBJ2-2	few	CASSGGPGGTGELFF
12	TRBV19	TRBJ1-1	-	CASKSKNTEAFF
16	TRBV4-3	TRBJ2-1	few	CASSQEGPLAGDEQFF
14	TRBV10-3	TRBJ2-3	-	CAISEGTGRNTQYF
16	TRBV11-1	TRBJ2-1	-	CASSWDRDRQNNEQFF
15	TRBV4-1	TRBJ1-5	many	CASSQVLADNQPQHF
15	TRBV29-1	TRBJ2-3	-	CSVEGQGDFTDTQYF
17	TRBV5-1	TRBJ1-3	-	CASSLDDAGGEGNTIYF
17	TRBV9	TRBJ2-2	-	CASSTPQGAPNTGELFF
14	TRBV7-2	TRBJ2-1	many	CASSPSGGAAEQFF
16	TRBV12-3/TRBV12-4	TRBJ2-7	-	CASSHSLSATVYEQYF
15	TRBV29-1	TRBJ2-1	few	CSAPGLAFGYNEQFF
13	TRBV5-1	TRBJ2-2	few	CASRSANTGELFF
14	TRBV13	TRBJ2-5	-	CASSHERGQETQYF
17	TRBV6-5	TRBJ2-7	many	CASSYSICVRALYEQYF
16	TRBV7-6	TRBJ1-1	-	CASSLERSGEGTEAFF
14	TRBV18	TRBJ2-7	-	CASSPVDGDYEQYF
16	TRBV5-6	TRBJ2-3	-	CASSLAVEWNTDTQYF
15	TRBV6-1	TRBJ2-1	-	CASSIAGSSYNEQFF
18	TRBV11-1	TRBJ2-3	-	CASTKRASGRALTDTQYF
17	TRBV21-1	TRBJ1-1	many	CASSNNDWGGRESEAFF
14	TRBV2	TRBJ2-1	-	CASRGLATPNEQFF
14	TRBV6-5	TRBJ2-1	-	CASSSSGPHNEQFF
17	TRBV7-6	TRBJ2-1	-	CASSLLQIAGFGNEQFF
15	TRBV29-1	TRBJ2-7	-	CSVENNIADAYEQYF
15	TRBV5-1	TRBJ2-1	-	CASRIPDSLYNEQFF
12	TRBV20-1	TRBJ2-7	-	CSAREDYNEQYF
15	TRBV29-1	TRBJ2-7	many	CSVEGGQADPYEQYF
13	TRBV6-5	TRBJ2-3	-	CASSWTGEDTQYF
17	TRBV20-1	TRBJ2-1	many	CSARSGGRATSYNEQFF
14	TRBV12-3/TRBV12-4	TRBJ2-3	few	CASSFPSGTDTQYF
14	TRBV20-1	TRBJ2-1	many	CSARGTGLPNEQFF
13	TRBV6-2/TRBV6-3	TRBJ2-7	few	CASSYVGGYEQYF
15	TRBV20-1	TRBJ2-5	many	CSARGQDRGGETQYF
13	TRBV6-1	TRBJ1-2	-	CASLPGGGYGYTF
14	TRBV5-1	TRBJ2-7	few	CASNPGGSNYEQYF
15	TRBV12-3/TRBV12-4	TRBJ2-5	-	CASSRQGENQETQYF
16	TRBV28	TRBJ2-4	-	CASSPRGVSGKNIQYF
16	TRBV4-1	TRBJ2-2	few	CASRSTLGGMAGELFF
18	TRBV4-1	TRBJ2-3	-	CASSQDSGAGNLTDTQYF
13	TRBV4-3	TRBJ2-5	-	CASSQARGETQYF
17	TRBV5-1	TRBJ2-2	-	CASSLAEREANTGELFF
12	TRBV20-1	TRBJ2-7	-	CSYTGSSYEQNF
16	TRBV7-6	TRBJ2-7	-	CASSPRTSGPIYEQYF
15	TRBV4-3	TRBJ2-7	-	CASSASTGGLYEQYF
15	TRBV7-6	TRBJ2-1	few	CASSLAQGVVFEQFF
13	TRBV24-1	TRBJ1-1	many	CATSDVTGGEAFF
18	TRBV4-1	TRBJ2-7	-	CASSQVNLGQGSYYEQYF
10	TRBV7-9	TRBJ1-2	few	CASRGAGYTF
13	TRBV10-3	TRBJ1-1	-	CAISASANTEAFF
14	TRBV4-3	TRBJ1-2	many	CASSPGQGLYGYTF
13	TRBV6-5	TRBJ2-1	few	CASSYYPGNEQFF
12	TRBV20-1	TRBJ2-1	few	CSATSGGNEQFF